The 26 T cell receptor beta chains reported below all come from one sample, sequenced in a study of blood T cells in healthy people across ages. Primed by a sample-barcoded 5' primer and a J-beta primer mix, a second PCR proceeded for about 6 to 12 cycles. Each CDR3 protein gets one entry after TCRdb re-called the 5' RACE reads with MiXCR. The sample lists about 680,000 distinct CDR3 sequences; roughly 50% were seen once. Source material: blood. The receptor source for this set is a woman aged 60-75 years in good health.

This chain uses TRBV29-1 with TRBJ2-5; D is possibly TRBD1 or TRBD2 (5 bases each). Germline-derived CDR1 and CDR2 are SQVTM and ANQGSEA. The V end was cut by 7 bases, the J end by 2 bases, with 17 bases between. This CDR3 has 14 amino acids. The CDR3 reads CSAKAEGQQETQYF. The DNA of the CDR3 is TGCAGCGCGAAAGCTGAGGGGCAACAAGAGACCCAGTACTTC.

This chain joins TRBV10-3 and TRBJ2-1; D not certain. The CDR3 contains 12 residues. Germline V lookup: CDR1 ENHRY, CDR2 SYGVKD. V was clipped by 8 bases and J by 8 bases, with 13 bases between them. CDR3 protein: CAIREAGDEQFF. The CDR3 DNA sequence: TGTGCCATCCGCGAAGCTGGCGATGAGCAGTTCTTC.

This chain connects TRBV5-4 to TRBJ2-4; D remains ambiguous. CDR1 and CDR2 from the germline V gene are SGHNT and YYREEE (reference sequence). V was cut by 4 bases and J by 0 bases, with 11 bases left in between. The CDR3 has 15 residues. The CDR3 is CASSKTYSAKNIQYF. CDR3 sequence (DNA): TGTGCCAGCAGCAAAACCTATTCAGCCAAAAACATTCAGTACTTC. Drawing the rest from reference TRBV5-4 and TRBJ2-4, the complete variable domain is ETGVTQSPTHLIKTRGQQVTLRCSSQSGHNTVSWYQQALGQGPQFIFQYYREEENGRGNFPPRFSGLQFPNYSSELNVNALELDDSALYLCASSKTYSAKNIQYFGAGTRLSVL.

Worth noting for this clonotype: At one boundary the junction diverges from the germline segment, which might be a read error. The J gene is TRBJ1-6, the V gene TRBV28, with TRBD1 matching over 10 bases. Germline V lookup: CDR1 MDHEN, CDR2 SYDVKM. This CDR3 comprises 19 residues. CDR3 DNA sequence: TGTCCCAGCAGTCTGATTCGTTGGGACAGGGGTGGAGATAATTCACCCCTCCACTTT. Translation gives CPSSLIRWDRGGDNSPLHF.

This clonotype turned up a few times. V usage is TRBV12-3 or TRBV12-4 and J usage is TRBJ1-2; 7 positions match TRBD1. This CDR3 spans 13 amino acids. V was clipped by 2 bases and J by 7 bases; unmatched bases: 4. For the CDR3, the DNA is TGTGCCAGCAGTTTAAGCAGGGGGTTTGGCTACACCTTC. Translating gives CASSLSRGFGYTF.

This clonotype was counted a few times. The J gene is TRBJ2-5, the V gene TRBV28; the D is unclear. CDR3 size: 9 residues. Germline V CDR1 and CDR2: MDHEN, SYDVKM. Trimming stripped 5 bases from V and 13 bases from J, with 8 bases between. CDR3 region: CASSPSTYF. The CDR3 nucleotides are TGTGCCAGCAGTCCCAGCACGTACTTC.

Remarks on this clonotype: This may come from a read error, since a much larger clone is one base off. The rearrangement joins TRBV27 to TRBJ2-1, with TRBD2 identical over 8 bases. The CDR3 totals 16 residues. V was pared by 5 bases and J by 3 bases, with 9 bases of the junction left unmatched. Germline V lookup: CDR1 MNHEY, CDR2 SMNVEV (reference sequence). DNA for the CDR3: TGTGCCAGCAGTGGTTCGGCAGCGGGAGACTACAATGAGCAGTTCTTC. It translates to CASSGSAAGDYNEQFF.

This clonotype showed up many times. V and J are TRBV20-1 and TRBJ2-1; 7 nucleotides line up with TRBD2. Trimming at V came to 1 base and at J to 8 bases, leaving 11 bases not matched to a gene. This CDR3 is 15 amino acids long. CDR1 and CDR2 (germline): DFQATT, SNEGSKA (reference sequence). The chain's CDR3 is CSARGFVGRGDEQFF. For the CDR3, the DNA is TGCAGTGCTAGAGGGTTTGTGGGGAGGGGTGATGAGCAGTTCTTC.

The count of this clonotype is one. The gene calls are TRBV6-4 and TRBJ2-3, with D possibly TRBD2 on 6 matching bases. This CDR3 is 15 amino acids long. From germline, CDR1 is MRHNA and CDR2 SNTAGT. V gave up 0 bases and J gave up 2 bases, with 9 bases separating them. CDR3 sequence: CASSDSRGDTDTQYF. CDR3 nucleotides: TGTGCCAGCAGTGACTCACGCGGGGACACAGATACGCAGTATTTT.

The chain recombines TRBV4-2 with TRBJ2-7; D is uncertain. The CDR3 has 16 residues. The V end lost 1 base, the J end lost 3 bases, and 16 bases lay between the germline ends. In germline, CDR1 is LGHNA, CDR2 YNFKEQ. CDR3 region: CASSQVEQKWNYEQYF. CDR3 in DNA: TGTGCCAGCAGCCAAGTTGAGCAGAAATGGAACTACGAGCAGTACTTC.

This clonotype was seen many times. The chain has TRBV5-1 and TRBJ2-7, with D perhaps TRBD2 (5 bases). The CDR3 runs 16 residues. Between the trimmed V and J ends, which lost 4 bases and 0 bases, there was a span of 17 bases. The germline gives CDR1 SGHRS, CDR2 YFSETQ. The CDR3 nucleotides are TGCGCCAGCAGCCGCGGGCTAGCTGGCCTCTCCTACGAGCAGTACTTC. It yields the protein CASSRGLAGLSYEQYF.

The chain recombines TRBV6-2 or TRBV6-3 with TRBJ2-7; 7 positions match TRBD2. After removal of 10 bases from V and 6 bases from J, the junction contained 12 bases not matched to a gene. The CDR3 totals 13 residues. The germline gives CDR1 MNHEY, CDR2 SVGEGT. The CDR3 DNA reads TGTGCCACCAGACTAGCCGCGATCTCCGAGCAGTACTTC. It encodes CATRLAAISEQYF.

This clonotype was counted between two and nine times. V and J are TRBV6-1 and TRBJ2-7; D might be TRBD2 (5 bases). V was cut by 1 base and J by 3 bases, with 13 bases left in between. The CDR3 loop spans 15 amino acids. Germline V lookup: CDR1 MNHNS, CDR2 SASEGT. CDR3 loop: CASSEGLLANYEQYF. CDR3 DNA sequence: TGTGCCAGCAGTGAAGGTCTGCTAGCTAACTACGAGCAGTACTTC.

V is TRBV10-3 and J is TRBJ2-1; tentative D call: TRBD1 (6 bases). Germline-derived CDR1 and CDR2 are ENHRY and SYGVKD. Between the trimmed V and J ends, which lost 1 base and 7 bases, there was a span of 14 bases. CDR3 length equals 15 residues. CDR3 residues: CAISEFNRDGNEQFF. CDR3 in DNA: TGTGCCATCAGTGAGTTCAACAGGGATGGGAATGAGCAGTTCTTC.

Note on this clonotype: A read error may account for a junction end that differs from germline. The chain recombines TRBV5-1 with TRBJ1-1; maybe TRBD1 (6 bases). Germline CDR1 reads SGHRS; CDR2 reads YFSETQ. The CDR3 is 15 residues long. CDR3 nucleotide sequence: TGCGCCAGCAACTTGGACGGGGGCGGGAGGACTGAAGCTTTCTTT. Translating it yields CASNLDGGGRTEAFF.

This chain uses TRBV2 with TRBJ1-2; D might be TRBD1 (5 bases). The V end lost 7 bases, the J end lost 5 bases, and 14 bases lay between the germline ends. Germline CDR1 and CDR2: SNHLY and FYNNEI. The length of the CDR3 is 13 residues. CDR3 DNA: TGTGCCAGCAACCAGGACGGGGCATATGGCTACACCTTC. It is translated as CASNQDGAYGYTF.

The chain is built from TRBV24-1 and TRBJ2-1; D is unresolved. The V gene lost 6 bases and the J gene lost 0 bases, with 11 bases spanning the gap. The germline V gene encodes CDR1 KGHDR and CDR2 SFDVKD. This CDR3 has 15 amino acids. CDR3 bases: TGTGCCACCAGTTTTGACTCGAGCTCCTACAATGAGCAGTTCTTC. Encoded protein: CATSFDSSSYNEQFF.

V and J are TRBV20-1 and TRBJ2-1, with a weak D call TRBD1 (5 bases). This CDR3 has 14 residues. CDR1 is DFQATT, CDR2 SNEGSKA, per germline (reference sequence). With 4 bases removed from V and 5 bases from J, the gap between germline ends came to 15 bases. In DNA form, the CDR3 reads TGCAGTGCTACCGGAGACAGAGGAAACAATGAGCAGTTCTTC. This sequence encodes CSATGDRGNNEQFF.

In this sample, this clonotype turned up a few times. The CDR3: CASSYWGNEQFF. In nucleotides, the CDR3 is TGTGCCAGCAGCTACTGGGGCAATGAGCAGTTCTTC. V usage is TRBV7-2 and J usage is TRBJ2-1; unclear D gene. This CDR3 comprises 12 residues. The V end was cut by 4 bases, the J end by 6 bases, with 7 bases between. Germline CDR1 reads SGHTA; CDR2 reads FQGNSA.

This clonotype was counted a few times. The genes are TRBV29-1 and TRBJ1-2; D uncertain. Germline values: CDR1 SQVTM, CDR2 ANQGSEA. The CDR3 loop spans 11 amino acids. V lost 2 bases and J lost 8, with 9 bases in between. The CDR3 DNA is TGCAGCGTTGAAATGGGAGGAGGCTACACCTTC. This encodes CSVEMGGGYTF.

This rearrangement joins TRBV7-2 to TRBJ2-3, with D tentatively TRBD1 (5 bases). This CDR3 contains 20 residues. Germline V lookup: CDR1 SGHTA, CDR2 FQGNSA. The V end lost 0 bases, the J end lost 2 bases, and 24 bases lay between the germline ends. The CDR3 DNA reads TGTGCCAGCAGCTTAGCGGGTGGGAAGGGGTGGAATGTGGACACAGATACGCAGTATTTT. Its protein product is CASSLAGGKGWNVDTDTQYF.

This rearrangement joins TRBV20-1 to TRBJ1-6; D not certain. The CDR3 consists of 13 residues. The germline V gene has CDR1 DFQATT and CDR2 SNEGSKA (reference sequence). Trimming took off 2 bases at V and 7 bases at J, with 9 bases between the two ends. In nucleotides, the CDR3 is TGCAGTGCTAGATCTAACGGAAATTCACCCCTCCACTTT. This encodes CSARSNGNSPLHF.

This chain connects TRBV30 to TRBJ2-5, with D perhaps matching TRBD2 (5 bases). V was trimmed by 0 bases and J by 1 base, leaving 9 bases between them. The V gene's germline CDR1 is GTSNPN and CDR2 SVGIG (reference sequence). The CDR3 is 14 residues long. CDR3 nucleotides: TGTGCCTGGAGTGTACGGGGTCCCCAAGAGACCCAGTACTTC. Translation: CAWSVRGPQETQYF. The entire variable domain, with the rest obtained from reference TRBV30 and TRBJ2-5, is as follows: SQTIHQWPATLVQPVGSPLSLECTVEGTSNPNLYWYRQAAGRGLQLLFYSVGIGQISSEVPQNLSASRPQDRQFILSSKKLLLSDSGFYLCAWSVRGPQETQYFGPGTRLLVL.

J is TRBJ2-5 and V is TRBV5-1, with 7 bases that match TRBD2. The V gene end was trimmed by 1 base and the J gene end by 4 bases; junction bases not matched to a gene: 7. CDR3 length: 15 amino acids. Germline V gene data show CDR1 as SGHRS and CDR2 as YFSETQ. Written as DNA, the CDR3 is TGCGCCAGCAGCTTGTTGTCCCAGCGGGGAGAGACCCAGTACTTC. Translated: CASSLLSQRGETQYF.

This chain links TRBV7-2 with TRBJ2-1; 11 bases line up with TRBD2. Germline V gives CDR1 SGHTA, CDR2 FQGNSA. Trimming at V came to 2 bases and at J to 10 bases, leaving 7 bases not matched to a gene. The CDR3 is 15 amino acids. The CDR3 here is CASSLLAGGPGEQFF. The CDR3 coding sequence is TGTGCCAGCAGCTTATTAGCGGGAGGGCCGGGGGAGCAGTTCTTC.

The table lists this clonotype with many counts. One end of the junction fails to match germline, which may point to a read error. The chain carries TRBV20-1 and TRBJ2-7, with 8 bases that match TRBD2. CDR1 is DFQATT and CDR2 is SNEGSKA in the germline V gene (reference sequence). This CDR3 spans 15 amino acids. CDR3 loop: CSTSRPNSGTYEQYF. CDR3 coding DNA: TGCAGTACTAGCCGGCCGAATAGCGGGACCTACGAGCAGTACTTC.